This T cell receptor (beta chain) was identified during a study of T cell repertoires in cytomegalovirus infection. Study-level points and caveats: It was HLA-C-restricted CMV-specific TCR beta clonotypes that dominated the response ex vivo.

Trimming took 1 base from V and 5 from J; bases not matched to a gene: 8. Germline lookup yields CDR1 DFQATT and CDR2 SNEGSKA (reference sequence). The CDR3 consists of 16 residues. TCRdb used MiXCR to reprocess the reads, holding one entry per CDR3 protein. The profile shows around 900,000 distinct CDR3 sequences, roughly 31% of them singletons. This clonotype was counted between two and nine times. Its antigen remains unidentified. The TCR comes from a human donor in good health (CMV status not recorded). Some clones in this sample may be carry-over from other donors' samples. J is TRBJ2-5 and V is TRBV20-1; 12 bases line up with TRBD2. The sequencing here drew on cultured CD8+ T cells from PBMCs, taken from culture after CMV antigen stimulation. The CDR3 protein is CSARVGLAGYGETQYF. CDR3 nucleotide sequence: TGCAGTGCTAGAGTGGGACTAGCGGGTTACGGGGAGACCCAGTACTTC.